These 18 T cell receptor beta chains share one sample of origin, sequenced in a study of naive and memory T cell subsets. Ligated cDNA underwent four rounds of PCR with nested alpha and beta constant region primers and SP2. TCRdb itself ran the 5' RACE reads through MiXCR, one entry per CDR3 protein. The sample consists of about 48,000 distinct CDR3 sequences, roughly 4.7% of them appearing once. TCR cDNA received a 3' ligated oligonucleotide that carried a UMI. The receptors were sampled from a female donor in good health.

This clonotype was observed at least ten times. V usage is TRBV6-2 or TRBV6-3 and J usage is TRBJ2-3; TRBD2 matches 8 bases. The CDR3 runs 16 residues. With V trimmed by 6 bases and J by 6 bases, 14 bases remained unmatched. Germline CDR1 is MNHEY and CDR2 is SVGEGT. The CDR3 DNA follows: TGTGCCAGCAGCCGACCCCCGGGACTAGGGTTCGATACGCAGTATTTT. It translates to CASSRPPGLGFDTQYF.

The table lists this clonotype with many counts. The V gene is TRBV7-8, the J gene TRBJ2-5; D possibly uses TRBD1 or TRBD2 (5 bases each). Trimming took 4 bases from V and 4 from J, leaving 16 bases between them. Germline CDR1 SGHVS, CDR2 FQNEAQ. The CDR3 loop spans 15 amino acids. The DNA of the CDR3 is TGTGCCAGCAGCTCGCGGGTTCCTCAGGGAGAGACCCAGTACTTC. Protein product: CASSSRVPQGETQYF.

This sequence joins TRBV5-5 and TRBJ1-1; D unresolved. V lost 4 bases, J lost 7 bases, and 8 bases lay in between. The CDR3 is 11 residues long. The germline V gene encodes CDR1 SGHKS and CDR2 YYEKEE (reference sequence). The CDR3 bases are TGTGCCAGCAGCCATACAAATGAAGCTTTCTTT. Residues: CASSHTNEAFF. Full variable domain (missing parts from reference TRBV5-5 and TRBJ1-1): DAGVTQSPTHLIKTRGQQVTLRCSPISGHKSVSWYQQVLGQGPQFIFQYYEKEERGRGNFPDRFSARQFPNYSSELNVNALLLGDSALYLCASSHTNEAFFGQGTRLTVV.

This clonotype was seen repeatedly, ten times or more. The rearrangement uses TRBV7-2 and TRBJ1-3; D call uncertain. Trimming took 5 bases from V and 0 from J, leaving 14 bases between them. Germline CDR1 reads SGHTA; CDR2 reads FQGNSA. The CDR3 extends over 16 amino acids. The DNA for the CDR3 is TGTGCCAGCAGCGCCGAGACACCAATCTCTGGAAACACCATATATTTT. Its protein is CASSAETPISGNTIYF. The whole variable domain, remainder taken from reference TRBV7-2 and TRBJ1-3, is GAGVSQSPSNKVTEKGKDVELRCDPISGHTALYWYRQSLGQGLEFLIYFQGNSAPDKSGLPSDRFSAERTGGSVSTLTIQRTQQEDSAVYLCASSAETPISGNTIYFGEGSWLTVV.

Sample share makes this clonotype medium-sized. V and J are TRBV7-2 and TRBJ1-2; 8 bases align to TRBD1. This CDR3 contains 14 residues. Losses at the gene ends were 5 bases for V and 6 bases for J; bases not matched to a gene: 8. From germline, CDR1 is SGHTA and CDR2 FQGNSA. CDR3 sequence reads: CASSQRGQGNGYTF. Written as DNA, the CDR3 is TGTGCCAGCAGCCAACGAGGACAGGGTAATGGCTACACCTTC.

This clonotype was recorded at least ten times. The chain carries TRBV12-3 or TRBV12-4 and TRBJ1-1, with TRBD1 identical over 8 bases. This CDR3 comprises 14 residues. With 5 bases clipped from V and 7 bases from J, the junction kept 9 bases outside the gene matches. In DNA form, the CDR3 reads TGTGCCAGCAGTACCAGGACAGGGAGAGGTGAAGCTTTCTTT. Amino acids: CASSTRTGRGEAFF.

This clonotype was found many times. The chain employs TRBV4-1 and TRBJ1-2; perhaps TRBD1 as D (5 bases). Germline lookup yields CDR1 MGHRA and CDR2 YSYEKL. Trimming cost V 2 bases and J 8 bases, with 15 bases left between them. This CDR3 contains 14 residues. The CDR3 nucleotides are TGCGCCAGCAGCCAACCGGGGCAGGGTCAAGGCTACACCTTC. Amino acid sequence: CASSQPGQGQGYTF.

The table lists this clonotype with a few counts. The CDR3 loop reads CAWSVETAYGYTF. As DNA, the CDR3 is TGTGCCTGGAGTGTGGAGACGGCCTACGGCTACACCTTC. V and J are TRBV30 and TRBJ1-2, with no clear D. Deletions cut 0 bases from V and 8 bases from J, with 13 bases between. This CDR3 has 13 residues. Germline V gene sequence: CDR1 GTSNPN, CDR2 SVGIG (reference sequence). Filled out from reference TRBV30 and TRBJ1-2, the complete variable domain reads SQTIHQWPATLVQPVGSPLSLECTVEGTSNPNLYWYRQAAGRGLQLLFYSVGIGQISSEVPQNLSASRPQDRQFILSSKKLLLSDSGFYLCAWSVETAYGYTFGSGTRLTVV.

In its sample, this clonotype was seen a few times. V gene TRBV14 combines with J gene TRBJ2-3; tentative D call: TRBD1 (6 bases). Germline V gives CDR1 SGHDN, CDR2 FVKESK. This CDR3 has 17 residues. V was pared by 5 bases and J by 2 bases, with 20 bases between. The CDR3 nucleotides read TGTGCCAGCAGCGAAGGACCGGGACAACGAAACACAGATACGCAGTATTTT. It codes for CASSEGPGQRNTDTQYF.

This clonotype has a count of ten or more. The V and J genes are TRBV5-5 and TRBJ2-3, with D tentatively TRBD2 (5 bases). This CDR3 has 15 residues. Germline V gene sequence: CDR1 SGHKS, CDR2 YYEKEE (reference sequence). Between the trimmed V and J ends, which lost 4 bases and 4 bases, there was a span of 16 bases. For the CDR3, the DNA is TGTGCCAGCAGCCCAGGACTCCTGGCGGCAGATACGCAGTATTTT. This sequence encodes CASSPGLLAADTQYF.

This clonotype was picked up many times. This rearrangement joins TRBV19 to TRBJ2-6; possibly TRBD2 for D (6 bases). With 6 bases removed from V and 0 bases from J, the gap between germline ends came to 18 bases. Germline assignment: CDR1 LNHDA and CDR2 SQIVND (reference sequence). The CDR3 has 18 amino acids. The CDR3 here is CASSRTSGGPSGANVLTF. CDR3 sequence (DNA): TGTGCCAGTAGCAGGACCTCAGGAGGGCCCTCTGGGGCCAACGTCCTGACTTTC.

This clonotype has at least ten counts. This chain links TRBV12-3 or TRBV12-4 with TRBJ1-2; D uncertain. CDR3 length equals 14 residues. Trimming removed 1 base at V and 7 bases at J, with 13 bases between. The CDR3 nucleotides read TGTGCCAGCAGTTTAGGGGAGGTTACGGGTGGCTACACCTTC. Translated: CASSLGEVTGGYTF.

This clonotype was picked up many times. The chain links TRBV6-2 or TRBV6-3 to TRBJ1-5; 8 positions match TRBD1. This CDR3 region has 14 residues. V shed 5 bases and J 6 bases; nucleotides not matched to a gene: 6. Per the germline V gene, CDR1 is MNHEY and CDR2 is SVGEGT. The CDR3 protein is CASSQQGGGQPQHF. The CDR3 DNA reads TGTGCCAGCAGTCAACAGGGGGGGGGTCAGCCCCAGCATTTT.

This clonotype was seen at least ten times. The chain recombines TRBV7-3 with TRBJ2-5, with D unresolved. The V gene lost 1 base and the J gene lost 4 bases, with 7 bases spanning the gap. The CDR3 consists of 13 residues. Per germline, CDR1 SGHTA and CDR2 FQGTGA. The CDR3: CASSLRRGETQYF. The CDR3 DNA is TGTGCCAGCAGCTTAAGGAGAGGAGAGACCCAGTACTTC.

This clonotype has a count of ten or more. The gene calls are TRBV5-1 and TRBJ2-2, with unresolved D. Trimming took off 2 bases at V and 6 bases at J, with 2 bases between the two ends. The germline V gene has CDR1 SGHRS and CDR2 YFSETQ. CDR3 length equals 11 residues. CDR3 nucleotide sequence: TGCGCCAGCAGCTTACCCGGGGAGCTGTTTTTT. It codes for CASSLPGELFF.

Ten or more counts support this clonotype. The CDR3 region is CSVGGAEHSNQPQHF. The CDR3 DNA follows: TGCAGCGTTGGAGGGGCAGAGCATAGCAATCAGCCCCAGCATTTT. V is TRBV29-1 and J is TRBJ1-5; tentative D call: TRBD1 (5 bases). V was clipped by 4 bases and J by 0 bases, with 13 bases between them. Germline CDR1 SQVTM, CDR2 ANQGSEA. This CDR3 is built from 15 residues.

Ten or more counts support this clonotype. The V call is TRBV7-9, the J call TRBJ2-4; a possible D gene is TRBD1 (5 bases). The ends were cut back, 5 bases at V and 4 bases at J, with 18 bases in the middle. This CDR3 is built from 16 residues. Germline V gene sequence: CDR1 SEHNR, CDR2 FQNEAQ (reference sequence). The CDR3 protein is CASSPQAGLEKNIQYF. In nucleotides, the CDR3 is TGTGCCAGCAGCCCCCAGGCAGGGCTAGAAAAAAACATTCAGTACTTC. The full variable domain, with the rest looked up from reference TRBV7-9 and TRBJ2-4, is DTGVSQNPRHKITKRGQNVTFRCDPISEHNRLYWYRQTLGQGPEFLTYFQNEAQLEKSRLLSDRFSAERPKGSFSTLEIQRTEQGDSAMYLCASSPQAGLEKNIQYFGAGTRLSVL.

This clonotype was detected only a few times. The CDR3 reads CATSERGLNTGELFF. The CDR3 region has the DNA TGTGCCACCAGTGAGCGGGGTCTAAACACCGGGGAGCTGTTTTTT. The chain carries TRBV24-1 and TRBJ2-2; maybe TRBD2 (6 bases). The CDR3 contains 15 residues. The germline gives CDR1 KGHDR, CDR2 SFDVKD. Trimming took 4 bases from V and 2 from J, leaving 10 bases between them.